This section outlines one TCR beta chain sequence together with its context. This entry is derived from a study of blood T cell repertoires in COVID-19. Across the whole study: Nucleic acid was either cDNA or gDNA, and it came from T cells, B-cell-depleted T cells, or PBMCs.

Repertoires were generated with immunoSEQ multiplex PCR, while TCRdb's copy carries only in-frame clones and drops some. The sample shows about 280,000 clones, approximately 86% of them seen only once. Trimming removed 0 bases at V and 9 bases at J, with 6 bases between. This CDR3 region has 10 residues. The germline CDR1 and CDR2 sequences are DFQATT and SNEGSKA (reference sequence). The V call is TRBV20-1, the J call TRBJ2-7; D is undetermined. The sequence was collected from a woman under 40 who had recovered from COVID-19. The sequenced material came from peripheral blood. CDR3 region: CSARDQWQYF. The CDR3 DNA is TGCAGTGCTAGAGATCAGTGGCAGTACTTC.